The 15 T cell receptor beta chains reported below all come from one sample, sequenced in a study of identical twins. TCRdb recomputed calls from the 5' RACE reads with MiXCR, one row per CDR3 protein. The table shows roughly 490,000 distinct CDR3 sequences, with more than 13% occurring only once. The same data also contributed to another study, on yellow fever vaccine responses in identical twins.

Sequencing was performed on CD4+ T cells sorted from blood. The receptor set was obtained from a woman aged 18-29 years in good health.

This chain links TRBV5-1 with TRBJ1-1; tentatively, D is TRBD1 (5 bases). V dropped 5 bases and J dropped 1 base, with 9 bases sitting between them. This CDR3 has 13 amino acids. Germline lookup yields CDR1 SGHRS and CDR2 YFSETQ. The DNA of the CDR3 is TGCGCCAGCAGATGGGGGTCGAACACTGAAGCTTTCTTT. Protein product: CASRWGSNTEAFF.

This clonotype was seen a handful of times. The chain is built from TRBV3-1 and TRBJ2-1, with D unresolved. Trimming pared 2 bases from V and 8 bases from J, leaving 4 bases between. CDR1 is LGHDT, CDR2 YNNKEL, per germline (reference sequence). The CDR3 length is 11 residues. The CDR3, as DNA: TGTGCCAGCAGCCAATCCTATGAGCAGTTCTTC. Its protein is CASSQSYEQFF.

This clonotype appeared a few times. The chain uses TRBV2 and TRBJ1-3, with a tentative D call TRBD1 (6 bases). The CDR3 spans 15 residues. V was shortened by 4 bases and J by 8 bases, with 18 bases between the two germline ends. Looked up from germline, CDR1 is SNHLY and CDR2 is FYNNEI. Here the CDR3 reads CASSGQPSEGDTIYF. The CDR3 region has the DNA TGTGCCAGCAGTGGGCAGCCCTCTGAGGGGGACACCATATATTTT. The full variable domain, in which reference TRBV2 and TRBJ1-3 provide the parts outside the CDR3, is EPEVTQTPSHQVTQMGQEVILRCVPISNHLYFYWYRQILGQKVEFLVSFYNNEISEKSEIFDDQFSVERPDGSNFTLKIRSTKLEDSAMYFCASSGQPSEGDTIYFGEGSWLTVV.

This clonotype was found a few times. The V gene is TRBV3-1, the J gene TRBJ2-7; a possible D gene is TRBD2 (6 bases). Trimming removed 4 bases at V and 0 bases at J, with 13 bases between. CDR1 LGHDT and CDR2 YNNKEL come from the germline V gene (reference sequence). The CDR3 covers 15 residues. The CDR3 sequence is CASSRSGVLSYEQYF. CDR3 sequence (DNA): TGTGCCAGCAGCCGATCGGGGGTCCTCTCCTACGAGCAGTACTTC.

There are many counts of this clonotype. The rearrangement joins TRBV29-1 to TRBJ2-1, with D hard to call. This CDR3 spans 17 amino acids. Trimming removed 0 bases at V and 1 base at J, with 16 bases between. Germline lookup yields CDR1 SQVTM and CDR2 ANQGSEA. CDR3 in amino acids: CSVEDPVWVRSYNEQFF. The CDR3 bases are TGCAGCGTTGAAGATCCCGTTTGGGTGAGGTCCTACAATGAGCAGTTCTTC.

This clonotype was detected only a few times. The CDR3 coding sequence is TGTGCCAGCAGTACCCGGGACGGATACTACGAGCAGTACTTC. It codes for CASSTRDGYYEQYF. The chain combines TRBV12-3 or TRBV12-4 with TRBJ2-7; D could derive from TRBD1 or TRBD2 (5 bases each). The V end lost 5 bases, the J end lost 3 bases, and 14 bases lay between the germline ends. This CDR3 region has 14 residues.

This clonotype was detected many times. V usage is TRBV7-2 and J usage is TRBJ1-5; 10 bases are a match to TRBD1. The CDR3 loop spans 15 amino acids. V shed 2 bases, J shed 6 bases, and the junction held 4 bases outside the gene matches. Germline-derived CDR1 and CDR2 are SGHTA and FQGNSA. In DNA form, the CDR3 reads TGTGCCAGCAGCTTACCGGGACAGGGGTCTCAGCCCCAGCATTTT. It specifies CASSLPGQGSQPQHF.

The chain recombines TRBV29-1 with TRBJ2-5; the D gene is possibly TRBD2 (5 bases). V was shortened by 2 bases and J by 5 bases, with 9 bases between the two germline ends. The CDR3 contains 12 residues. The germline V gene encodes CDR1 SQVTM and CDR2 ANQGSEA. The CDR3 DNA follows: TGCAGCGTTGAAACTAGTGGGGAGACCCAGTACTTC. Amino acids: CSVETSGETQYF. The full variable domain, in which reference TRBV29-1 and TRBJ2-5 provide the parts outside the CDR3, is SAVISQKPSRDICQRGTSLTIQCQVDSQVTMMFWYRQQPGQSLTLIATANQGSEATYESGFVIDKFPISRPNLTFSTLTVSNMSPEDSSIYLCSVETSGETQYFGPGTRLLVL.

The chain has TRBV2 and TRBJ1-6; no reliable D call. The germline CDR1 and CDR2 sequences are SNHLY and FYNNEI. V was pared by 4 bases and J by 7 bases, with 11 bases between. This CDR3 contains 14 residues. The CDR3 nucleotides read TGTGCCAGCAGTGCGGGGAGTAAGAATTCACCCCTCCACTTT. Its protein is CASSAGSKNSPLHF.

The sample holds a few counts of this clonotype. V gene TRBV28 combines with J gene TRBJ2-3; 7 bases match TRBD1. The CDR3 is 11 residues long. Germline CDR1 and CDR2: MDHEN and SYDVKM. The ends lost 7 bases at V and 9 bases at J; junction bases unmatched: 4. The CDR3 DNA follows: TGTGCCAGCAAGACAGGGTTGACGCAGTATTTT. Its protein is CASKTGLTQYF.

This sequence joins TRBV20-1 and TRBJ2-7; 7 bases align to TRBD2. This CDR3 contains 13 residues. Germline assignment: CDR1 DFQATT and CDR2 SNEGSKA (reference sequence). With V trimmed by 5 bases and J by 6 bases, 10 bases remained unmatched. This chain's CDR3 is CSAPLAEGIEQYF. The CDR3 coding sequence is TGCAGTGCTCCCCTAGCGGAAGGGATCGAGCAGTACTTC.

This clonotype has only a few counts. The chain carries TRBV6-1 and TRBJ2-3; D is perhaps TRBD1 or TRBD2 (5 bases each). Germline CDR1 reads MNHNS; CDR2 reads SASEGT. V lost 6 bases and J 2 bases, leaving 21 bases between the germline ends. The length of the CDR3 is 17 residues. The chain's CDR3 is CASRPLGVNTLTDTQYF. Here the CDR3 DNA reads TGTGCCAGCAGACCACTAGGGGTGAACACCCTCACAGATACGCAGTATTTT.

This clonotype came up a few times. V usage is TRBV12-5 and J usage is TRBJ2-1; 11 bases line up with TRBD2. From germline, CDR1 is LGHNT and CDR2 FRNRAP. The CDR3 loop spans 15 amino acids. Germline trimming cut 0 bases from V and 7 bases from J; bases unmatched to any gene: 2. The CDR3 spells CASGLVSSGGNEQFF. Written as DNA, the CDR3 is TGTGCTAGTGGTTTGGTATCTAGCGGGGGGAATGAGCAGTTCTTC.

This clonotype was observed a handful of times. V gene TRBV11-2 combines with J gene TRBJ1-2, with D unresolved. CDR1 and CDR2 from the germline V gene are SGHAT and FQNNGV. Trimming pared 4 bases from V and 8 bases from J, leaving 17 bases between. The length of the CDR3 is 14 residues. CDR3 in amino acids: CASSSGSLYLGYTF. As DNA, the CDR3 is TGTGCCAGCAGCTCGGGAAGTCTATACTTGGGCTACACCTTC.

This clonotype was counted between two and nine times. The chain has TRBV2 and TRBJ2-7; the D call may be TRBD1 or TRBD2 (6 bases each). CDR1 SNHLY and CDR2 FYNNEI come from the germline V gene. The CDR3 is 13 amino acids. Trimming stripped 4 bases from V and 6 bases from J, with 13 bases between. This chain's CDR3 is CASSVFGGREQYF. The CDR3 nucleotides read TGTGCCAGCAGTGTCTTTGGGGGGCGCGAGCAGTACTTC.